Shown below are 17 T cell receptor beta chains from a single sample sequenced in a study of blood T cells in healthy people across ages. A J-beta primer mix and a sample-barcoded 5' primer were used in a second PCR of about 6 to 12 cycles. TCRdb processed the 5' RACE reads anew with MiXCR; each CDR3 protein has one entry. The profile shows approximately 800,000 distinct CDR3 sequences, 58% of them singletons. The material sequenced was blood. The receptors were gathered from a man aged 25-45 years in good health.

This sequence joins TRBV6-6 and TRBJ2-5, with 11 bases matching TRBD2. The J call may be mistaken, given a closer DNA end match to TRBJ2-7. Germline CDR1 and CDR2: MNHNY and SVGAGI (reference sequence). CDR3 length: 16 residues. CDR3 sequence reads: CASSPRGRLAGGEQYF. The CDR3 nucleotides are TGTGCCAGCAGTCCACGAGGGCGTCTAGCGGGGGGCGAGCAGTACTTC.

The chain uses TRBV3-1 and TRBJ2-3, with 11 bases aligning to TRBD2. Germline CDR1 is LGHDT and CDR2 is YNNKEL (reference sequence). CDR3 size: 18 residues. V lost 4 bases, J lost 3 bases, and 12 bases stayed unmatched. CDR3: CASSLRLAGWSGTDTQYF. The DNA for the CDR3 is TGTGCCAGCAGCCTAAGACTAGCGGGGTGGAGTGGGACAGATACGCAGTATTTT.

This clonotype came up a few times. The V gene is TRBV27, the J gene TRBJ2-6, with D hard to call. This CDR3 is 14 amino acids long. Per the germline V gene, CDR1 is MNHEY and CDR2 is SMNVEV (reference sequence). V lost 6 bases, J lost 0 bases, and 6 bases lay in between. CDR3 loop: CASSHYSGANVLTF. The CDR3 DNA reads TGTGCCAGCAGCCACTACTCTGGGGCCAACGTCCTGACTTTC.

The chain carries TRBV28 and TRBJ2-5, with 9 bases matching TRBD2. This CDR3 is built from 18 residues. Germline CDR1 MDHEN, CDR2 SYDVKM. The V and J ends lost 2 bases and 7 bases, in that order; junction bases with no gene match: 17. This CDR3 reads CASSLRRRGLAGIGTQYF. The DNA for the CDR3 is TGTGCCAGCAGTTTACGCCGGCGGGGGCTAGCGGGGATTGGGACCCAGTACTTC.

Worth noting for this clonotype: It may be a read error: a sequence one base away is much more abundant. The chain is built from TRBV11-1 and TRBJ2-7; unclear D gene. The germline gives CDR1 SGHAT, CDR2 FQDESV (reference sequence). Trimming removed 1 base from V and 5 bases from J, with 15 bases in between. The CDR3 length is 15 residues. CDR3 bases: TGTGCCAGCAGCTTAGTCCCCGTAAGGTCCGACGAGCAGTACTTC. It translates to CASSLVPVRSDEQYF.

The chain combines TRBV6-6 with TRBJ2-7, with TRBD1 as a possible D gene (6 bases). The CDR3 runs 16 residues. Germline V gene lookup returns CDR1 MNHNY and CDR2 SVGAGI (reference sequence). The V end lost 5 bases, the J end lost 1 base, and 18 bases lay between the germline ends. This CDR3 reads CASSGRLQGASYEQYF. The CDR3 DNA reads TGTGCCAGCAGTGGGAGATTACAGGGAGCTTCCTACGAGCAGTACTTC.

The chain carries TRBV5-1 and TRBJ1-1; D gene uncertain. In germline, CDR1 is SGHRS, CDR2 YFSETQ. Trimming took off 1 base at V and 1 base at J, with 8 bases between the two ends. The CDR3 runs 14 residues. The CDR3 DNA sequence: TGCGCCAGCAGCTTGTCCCAGACGAACACTGAAGCTTTCTTT. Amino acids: CASSLSQTNTEAFF.

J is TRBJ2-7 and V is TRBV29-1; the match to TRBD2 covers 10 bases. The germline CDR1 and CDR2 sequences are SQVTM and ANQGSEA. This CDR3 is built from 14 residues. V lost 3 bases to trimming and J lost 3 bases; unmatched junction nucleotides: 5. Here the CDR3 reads CSVDTSGTGYEQYF. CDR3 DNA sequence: TGCAGCGTTGATACTAGCGGGACGGGCTACGAGCAGTACTTC.

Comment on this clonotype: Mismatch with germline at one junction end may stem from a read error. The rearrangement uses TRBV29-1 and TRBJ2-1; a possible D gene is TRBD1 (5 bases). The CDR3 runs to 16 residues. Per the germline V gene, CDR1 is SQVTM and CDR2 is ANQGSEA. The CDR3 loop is CSVEELWQGSYNGQFF. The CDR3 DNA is TGCAGCGTTGAAGAGTTGTGGCAGGGCTCCTACAATGGGCAGTTCTTC.

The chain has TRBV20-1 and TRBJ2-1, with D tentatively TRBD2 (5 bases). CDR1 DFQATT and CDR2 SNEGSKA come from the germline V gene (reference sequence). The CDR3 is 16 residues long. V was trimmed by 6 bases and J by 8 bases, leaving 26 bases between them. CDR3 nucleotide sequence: TGCAGTGCACGGACCGCTAGGAGGTCCCCACGGTATGAGCAGTTCTTC. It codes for CSARTARRSPRYEQFF.

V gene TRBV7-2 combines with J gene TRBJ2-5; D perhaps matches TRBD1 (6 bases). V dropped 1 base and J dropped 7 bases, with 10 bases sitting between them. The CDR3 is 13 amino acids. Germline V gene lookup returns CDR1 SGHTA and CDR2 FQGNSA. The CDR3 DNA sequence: TGTGCCAGCAGCTTAGTCGACAGGTCGACCCAGTACTTC. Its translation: CASSLVDRSTQYF.

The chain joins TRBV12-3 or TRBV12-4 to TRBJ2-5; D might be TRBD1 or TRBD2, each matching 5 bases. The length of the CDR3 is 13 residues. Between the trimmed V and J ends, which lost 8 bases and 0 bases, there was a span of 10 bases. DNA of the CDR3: TGTGCCAGCGGGGACCCAAACCAAGAGACCCAGTACTTC. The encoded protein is CASGDPNQETQYF.

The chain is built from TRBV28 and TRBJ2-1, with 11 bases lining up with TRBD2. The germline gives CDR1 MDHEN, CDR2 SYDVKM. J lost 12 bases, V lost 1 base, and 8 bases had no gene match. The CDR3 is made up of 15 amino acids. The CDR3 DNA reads TGTGCCAGCAGTTTATCACTAGCGGGAGAAGGTCGGCAGTTCTTC. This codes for CASSLSLAGEGRQFF.

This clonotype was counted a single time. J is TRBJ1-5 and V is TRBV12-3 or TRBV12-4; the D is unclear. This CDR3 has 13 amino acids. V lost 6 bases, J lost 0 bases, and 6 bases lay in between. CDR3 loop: CASRGHSNQPQHF. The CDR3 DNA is TGTGCCAGCAGGGGCCATAGCAATCAGCCCCAGCATTTT.

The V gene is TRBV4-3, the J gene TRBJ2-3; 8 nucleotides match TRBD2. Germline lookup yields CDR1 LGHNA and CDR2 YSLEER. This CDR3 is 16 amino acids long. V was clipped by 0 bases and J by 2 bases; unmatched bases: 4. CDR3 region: CASSQDQAGATDTQYF. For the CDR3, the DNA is TGCGCCAGCAGCCAAGATCAAGCGGGGGCCACAGATACGCAGTATTTT.

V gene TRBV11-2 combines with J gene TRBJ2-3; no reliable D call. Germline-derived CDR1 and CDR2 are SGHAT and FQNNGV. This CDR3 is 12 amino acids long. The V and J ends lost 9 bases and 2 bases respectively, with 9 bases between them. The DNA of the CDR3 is TGTGCCAGTCGACGGCCCACAGATACGCAGTATTTT. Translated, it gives CASRRPTDTQYF.

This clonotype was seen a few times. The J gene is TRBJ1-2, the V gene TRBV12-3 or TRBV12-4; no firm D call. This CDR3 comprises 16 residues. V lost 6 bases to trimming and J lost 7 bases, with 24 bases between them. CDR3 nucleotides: TGTGCCAGCAGCAGATGGTGGCTAGACGATCACTCTGGCTACACCTTC. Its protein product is CASSRWWLDDHSGYTF.